This T cell receptor beta chain was observed in a study of shared clonotypes between healthy human individuals. At the level of the study: CD4 naive and memory got three plates each, CD8 naive two, CD8 memory one.

Positive CCR7 selection of CD45RO-negative cells yielded the naive CD8 cells, and terminally differentiated effector memory CD45RA+ cells were excluded. This CDR3 is built from 13 residues. Deletions cut 0 bases from V and 6 bases from J, with 6 bases between. Germline V lookup: CDR1 SGDLS, CDR2 YYNGEE. The method was immunoSEQ multiplex PCR; TCRdb's version includes in-frame clones alone and lacks a portion of them. The sample has nearly 600,000 clones, around 95% seen once. Remarks on this clone: Its matching antigen is unknown. The same CDR3 arises from other DNA sequences in this sample as well.

Overall study findings and caveats: Estimated richness values were generally larger in naive subsets than in memory subsets. Naive CD4 clonotypes were shared across a few donors at roughly 5%. Rarefaction showed sorted-subset sequencing was incomplete despite large depth.

The source of this sequence is a woman aged 25 to 39 in good health. The sample comprised naive CD8+ T cells sorted from blood. V is TRBV9 and J is TRBJ2-2; no clear D. The CDR3 region is CASSVGGAGELFF. The CDR3 region has the DNA TGTGCCAGCAGCGTAGGCGGAGCCGGGGAGCTGTTTTTT.